This T cell receptor (beta chain) was profiled in a study of blood T cell repertoires in COVID-19. About the research overall: T cells, B-cell-depleted T cells, or PBMCs provided the cDNA or gDNA that served as material.

The study drew participants aged about 18 to 95 years from 20 to 30 US areas. From germline, CDR1 is SGHTA and CDR2 FQGTGA. CDR3 length: 16 residues. The V gene end was trimmed by 2 bases and the J gene end by 0 bases; junction bases not matched to a gene: 5. Produced via immunoSEQ multiplex PCR; TCRdb's table is partial and in-frame only. The table lists 200,000 to 250,000 clones, about 88% of them singletons, with about 4% in the top ten. The sequence was obtained from a woman aged 25 to 39 who had been exposed to COVID-19. The rearrangement uses TRBV7-3 and TRBJ1-2, with TRBD1 identical over 8 bases. The sequenced sample consisted of PBMCs or T cells enriched from blood (not recorded which). The CDR3 here is CASSLQGAGANYGYTF. The CDR3 region has the DNA TGTGCCAGCAGCTTACAGGGGGCTGGAGCTAACTATGGCTACACCTTC.